This paragraph reports one T cell receptor (beta chain). These data come from a study of blood T cell repertoires in COVID-19. Study context: Donors in the United States, Italy and Spain gave samples during acute or convalescent COVID-19. PBMCs, B-cell-depleted T cells, or T cells were the source of the cDNA or gDNA that made up the material.

Enrolled during active infection, Seattle patients were then followed longitudinally. Authors' analysis steps: Nucleated cell counts were estimated from reference gene primer amplification. Method: immunoSEQ multiplex PCR; TCRdb's copy keeps in-frame clones and lacks some. From that table come the V and J calls and clone size; the DNA was used to work out D and trimming. This table holds roughly 350,000 clones, around 87% found once. The CDR3 runs 14 residues. The V gene lost 4 bases and the J gene lost 9 bases, with 16 bases spanning the gap. The germline V gene encodes CDR1 LGHDT and CDR2 YNNKEL (reference sequence).

Material for sequencing was peripheral blood. The V and J genes are TRBV3-1 (or the pseudogene TRBV3-2) and TRBJ2-1; tentatively, D is TRBD2 (6 bases). The source of this sequence is a woman in her 30s with COVID-19, enrolled during active disease. This CDR3 is CASSPGLPGGEQFF. In nucleotides, the CDR3 is TGTGCCAGCAGCCCGGGACTCCCCGGGGGTGAGCAGTTCTTC.